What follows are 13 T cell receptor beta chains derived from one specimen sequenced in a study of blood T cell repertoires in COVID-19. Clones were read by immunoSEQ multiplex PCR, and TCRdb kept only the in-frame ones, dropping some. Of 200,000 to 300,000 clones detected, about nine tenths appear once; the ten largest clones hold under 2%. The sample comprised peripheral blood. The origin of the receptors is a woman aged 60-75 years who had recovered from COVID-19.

The CDR3 region has the DNA TGTGCCAGCAGCTTAGTTCGGCCGCGGGATACGCAGTATTTT. Amino acids: CASSLVRPRDTQYF. The rearrangement joins TRBV7-2 to TRBJ2-3; D remains unclear. Trimming pared 1 base from V and 6 bases from J, leaving 11 bases between. Looked up from germline, CDR1 is SGHTA and CDR2 is FQGNSA. There are 14 residues in the CDR3.

The CDR3 DNA follows: TGCGCCAGCAGCTCCCGGTCGGGTATCAATGAAAAACTGTTTTTT. It specifies CASSSRSGINEKLFF. The V gene is TRBV5-1, the J gene TRBJ1-4; unclear D gene. Trimming stripped 3 bases from V and 5 bases from J, with 14 bases between. Germline lookup yields CDR1 SGHRS and CDR2 YFSETQ. The CDR3 runs to 15 residues.

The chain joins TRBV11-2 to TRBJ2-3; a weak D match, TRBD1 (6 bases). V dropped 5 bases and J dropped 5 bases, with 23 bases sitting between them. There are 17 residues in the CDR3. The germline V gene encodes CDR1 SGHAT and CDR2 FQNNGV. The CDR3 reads CASSPRRTAVQGDTQYF. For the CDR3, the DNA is TGTGCCAGCAGCCCCCGACGGACAGCGGTACAAGGAGATACGCAGTATTTT.

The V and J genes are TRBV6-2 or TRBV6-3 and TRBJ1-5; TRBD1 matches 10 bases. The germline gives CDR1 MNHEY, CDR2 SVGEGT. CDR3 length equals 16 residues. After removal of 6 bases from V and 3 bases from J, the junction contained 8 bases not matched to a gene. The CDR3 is CASSRPGTGDNQPQHF. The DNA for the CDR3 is TGTGCCAGCAGCCGTCCCGGGACAGGGGACAATCAGCCCCAGCATTTT.

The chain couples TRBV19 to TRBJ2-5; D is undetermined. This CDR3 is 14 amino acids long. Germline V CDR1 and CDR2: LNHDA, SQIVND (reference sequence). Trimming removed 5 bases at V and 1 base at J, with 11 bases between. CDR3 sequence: CASSESTAQETQYF. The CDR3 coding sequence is TGTGCCAGTAGTGAAAGCACAGCCCAAGAGACCCAGTACTTC.

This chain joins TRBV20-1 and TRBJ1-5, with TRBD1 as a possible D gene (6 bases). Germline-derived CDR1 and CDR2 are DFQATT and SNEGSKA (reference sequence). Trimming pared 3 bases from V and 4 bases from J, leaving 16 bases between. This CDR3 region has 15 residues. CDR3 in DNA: TGCAGTGCTAGTAAGGCAGGGGCCACAAATCAGCCCCAGCATTTT. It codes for CSASKAGATNQPQHF.

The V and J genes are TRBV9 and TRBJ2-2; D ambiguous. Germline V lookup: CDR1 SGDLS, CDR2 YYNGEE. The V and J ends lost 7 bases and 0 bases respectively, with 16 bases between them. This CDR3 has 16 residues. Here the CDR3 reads CASPHRSSTNTGELFF. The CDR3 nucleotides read TGTGCCAGCCCCCATAGATCCTCTACGAACACCGGGGAGCTGTTTTTT.

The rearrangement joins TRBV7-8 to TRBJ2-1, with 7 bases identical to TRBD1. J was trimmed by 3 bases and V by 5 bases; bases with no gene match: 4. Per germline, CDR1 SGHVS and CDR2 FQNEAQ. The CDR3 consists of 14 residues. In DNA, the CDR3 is TGTGCCAGCAGCCCTAGGGACAGCTACAATGAGCAGTTCTTC. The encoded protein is CASSPRDSYNEQFF.

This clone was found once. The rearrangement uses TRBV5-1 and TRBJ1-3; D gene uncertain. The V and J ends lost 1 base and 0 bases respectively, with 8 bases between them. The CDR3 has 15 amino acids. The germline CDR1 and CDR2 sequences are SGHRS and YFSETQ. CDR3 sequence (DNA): TGCGCCAGCAGCTTGTTGGGGAGCTCTGGAAACACCATATATTTT. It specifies CASSLLGSSGNTIYF.

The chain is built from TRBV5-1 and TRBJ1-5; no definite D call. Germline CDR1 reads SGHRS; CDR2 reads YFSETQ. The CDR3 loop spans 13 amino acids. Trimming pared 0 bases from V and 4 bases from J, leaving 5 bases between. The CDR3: CASSLDYNQPQHF. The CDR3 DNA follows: TGCGCCAGCAGCTTGGACTATAATCAGCCCCAGCATTTT. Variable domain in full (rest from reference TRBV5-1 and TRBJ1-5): KAGVTQTPRYLIKTRGQQVTLSCSPISGHRSVSWYQQTPGQGLQFLFEYFSETQRNKGNFPGRFSGRQFSNSRSEMNVSTLELGDSALYLCASSLDYNQPQHFGDGTRLSIL.

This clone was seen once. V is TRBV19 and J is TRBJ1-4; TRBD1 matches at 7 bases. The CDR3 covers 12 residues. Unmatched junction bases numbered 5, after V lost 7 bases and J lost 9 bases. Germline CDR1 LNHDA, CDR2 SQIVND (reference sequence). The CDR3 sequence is CASNLGQQKLFF. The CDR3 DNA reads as TGTGCCAGTAATTTGGGACAGCAAAAACTGTTTTTT.

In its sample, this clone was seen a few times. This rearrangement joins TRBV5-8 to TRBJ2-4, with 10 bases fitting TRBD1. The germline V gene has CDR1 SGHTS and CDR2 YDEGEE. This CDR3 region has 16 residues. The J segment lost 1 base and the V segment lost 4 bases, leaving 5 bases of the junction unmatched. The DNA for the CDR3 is TGTGCCAGCAGCCCAGGGACAGGGGAGGCCAAAAACATTCAGTACTTC. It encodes CASSPGTGEAKNIQYF.

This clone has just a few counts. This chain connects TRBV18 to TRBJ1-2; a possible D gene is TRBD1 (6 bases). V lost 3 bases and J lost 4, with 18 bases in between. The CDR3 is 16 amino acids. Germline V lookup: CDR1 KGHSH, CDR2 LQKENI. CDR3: CASSPPGGPGGYGYTF. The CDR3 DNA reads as TGTGCCAGCTCACCCCCGGGGGGCCCGGGAGGCTATGGCTACACCTTC.